This T cell receptor beta chain originates from a study of beta chain features in type 1 diabetes. Findings and caveats of the study: VDJ junctions in type 1 diabetes patients carried more deletions and fewer insertions.

Germline CDR1 is SGHNT and CDR2 is YYREEE (reference sequence). This CDR3 is built from 16 residues. V was clipped by 4 bases and J by 0 bases, with 14 bases between them. With respect to this clone: What it binds is unknown.

Expressed TCRB transcripts were sequenced after all isolated RNA was converted to cDNA. Data came from immunoSEQ multiplex PCR; TCRdb stores just in-frame clones and leaves some out. Seen here are around 500,000 clones, about an eighth observed once, and the top ten hold 0.046%. The chain has TRBV5-4 and TRBJ2-4; D might be TRBD2 (5 bases). The TCR was taken from a woman aged 18-29 years in good health. Sequenced sample: naive CD4+ T cells from blood. The CDR3 sequence: CASSGQAGLAKNIQYF. The CDR3, as DNA: TGTGCCAGCAGCGGGCAGGCGGGCCTAGCCAAAAACATTCAGTACTTC.